Only a few counts were recorded for the clone carrying this T cell receptor (beta chain). The target antigen is unknown. Germline loops: CDR1 MDHEN, CDR2 SYDVKM. There are 16 residues in the CDR3. Trimming stripped 6 bases from V and 0 bases from J, with 18 bases between. These data originate in a study of beta chain features in type 1 diabetes. General observations from the study: For Type 1 diabetes patients, all four CD4+ subsets carried TCRB CDR3s that were moderately but significantly shorter. Researchers cautioned that cDNA sequencing could over-represent cells with high TCR expression.

The isolated RNA, all of it, was reverse transcribed, so expressed TCRB transcripts were what got sequenced. Method: immunoSEQ multiplex PCR; TCRdb's copy keeps in-frame clones and lacks some. The sample contains 50,000 or so clones, over 40% of which appear only once. V usage is TRBV28 and J usage is TRBJ2-7, with D hard to call. The TCR originated in a man aged 25 to 45 with type 1 diabetes. The sequencing sample was made of Tregs from blood. CDR3 DNA sequence: TGTGCCAGCAGACCCATCGTGCCAGTCAGCTCCTACGAGCAGTACTTC. Translating gives CASRPIVPVSSYEQYF.